This TCR beta chain was sequenced in a study of T cell repertoires in cytomegalovirus infection. Overall study: Public TCR beta signatures provided an indication of both CMV infection and a matching HLA type. General study points: Adding up the frequency of public TCR beta families identified people who carried CMV plus the relevant HLA. HLA-C-restricted, CMV-specific TCR beta clonotypes were dominant ex vivo.

TCRdb fed the reads into MiXCR, producing one record per CDR3 protein. The data show hundreds of thousands of distinct CDR3 sequences, around 9.1% seen once. This CDR3 is built from 14 residues. The germline V gene has CDR1 DFQATT and CDR2 SNEGSKA (reference sequence). The V end was cut by 0 bases, the J end by 5 bases, with 10 bases between. This clonotype was detected many times. Its antigen is not known. The source material was PBMCs. The sequence derives from a human donor in good health (CMV status not recorded). Some clones in this sample may be carry-over from other donors' samples. V gene TRBV20-1 combines with J gene TRBJ1-4; D remains unclear. The CDR3 sequence: CSARDELLNEKLFF. The CDR3 DNA follows: TGCAGTGCTAGAGATGAACTATTAAATGAAAAACTGTTTTTT.